This T cell receptor beta chain originates from a study of regulatory T cells in long-lasting Graves disease. General study findings and limits: Peripheral blood, not thyroid tissue, was the sole material studied. Because few samples were included, accuracy may have been lower. Persistent Graves' disease cases displayed lower TCR diversity than newly diagnosed ones.

For this clonotype: Its antigen remains unidentified.

This CDR3 has 13 residues. Trimming shortened V by 4 bases and J by 4 bases, and 10 bases separated the two germline ends. The germline CDR1 and CDR2 sequences are LNHNV and YYDKDF (reference sequence). Described time point: persistent/refractory GD, antithyroid drugs over 5 years with positive TRAb. Preparation of the TCR library used RNA extracted from PBMCs. The TCR beta library used iRepertoire HTBI primers with Arm-PCR amplification of CDR3. As handled by the study authors: Across all samples, roughly 60 TRBV segments and 15 or so TRBJ segments were identified. One entry per CDR3 protein, called by TCRdb with MiXCR from the multiplex PCR reads. TCRdb, not the original authors, processed these V and J calls. This table has 650,000 to 700,000 distinct CDR3 sequences, about 30% appearing once.

The gene calls are TRBV15 and TRBJ1-1; D is uncertain. The source material was peripheral blood mononuclear cells (PBMCs), sampled when the disease was refractory, from a patient treated with antithyroid drugs. This receptor was taken from a female donor with Graves disease. CDR3 protein: CATSNDLPTEAFF. The CDR3 DNA reads as TGTGCCACCAGCAACGATCTCCCCACTGAAGCTTTCTTT.